A selection of T cell receptor beta chains follows, all from one sample in a study of blood T cell repertoires in COVID-19. Method: immunoSEQ multiplex PCR; TCRdb's copy keeps in-frame clones and lacks some. Here the sample spans approximately 400,000 clones, more than 80% being singletons. Sequences were obtained from peripheral blood. These receptors all come from a man aged 35 to 55 with acute or convalescent COVID-19. CDR3s include the opening cysteine and the closing phenylalanine or tryptophan. A D gene is named only where the DNA matches it firmly. Rows give clone size only sometimes, using once, few, many, or a class for an expanded clone.

V	size	D	J	DNA	CDR3
TRBV5-6	.	.	TRBJ2-1	TGTGCCAGCAGCGCAACGGTTCGTGAGCAGTTCTTC	CASSATVREQFF
TRBV6-2/TRBV6-3	.	TRBD2	TRBJ2-7	TGTGCCAGCAGTGACCGGGACTACTACGAGCAGTACTTC	CASSDRDYYEQYF
TRBV18	.	TRBD1	TRBJ1-1	TGTGCCAGCTCACCACGGGACAGGGGTCGGCTAAACACTGAAGCTTTCTTT	CASSPRDRGRLNTEAFF
TRBV5-5	.	TRBD1	TRBJ2-1	TGTGCCAGCAGCGCTCCGGGACAGGGGAGGAATGAGCAGTTCTTC	CASSAPGQGRNEQFF
TRBV12-3/TRBV12-4	.	.	TRBJ1-2	TGTGCCAGCAGTTTCCCAGGGAACTATGGCTACACCTTC	CASSFPGNYGYTF
TRBV27	once	TRBD2	TRBJ2-7	TGTGCCAGCAGTATTCGACTAGCGGGAGGGTTACCGCAGTACTTC	CASSIRLAGGLPQYF
TRBV19	.	TRBD1	TRBJ1-2	TGTGCCAGTACCAGGGACAGGGCCAATGGCTACACCTTC	CASTRDRANGYTF
TRBV5-1	few	TRBD2	TRBJ2-5	TGCGCCAGCAGCCGGACCTATGAATTAGCGGGGGGCGGGGAGACCCAGTACTTC	CASSRTYELAGGGETQYF
TRBV9	.	.	TRBJ2-7	TGTGCCAGCAGCGCAAATAGAGGAAAGCAGTACTTC	CASSANRGKQYF
TRBV18	once	TRBD1	TRBJ1-2	TGTGCCAGCTCACCCACGACAGGGAGATACTATGGCTACACCTTC	CASSPTTGRYYGYTF
TRBV19	.	.	TRBJ1-4	TGTGCCAGTAGTATAGATCGTATGGACAGAGAACTGTTTTTT	CASSIDRMDRELFF
TRBV19	.	TRBD1	TRBJ2-7	TGTGCCAGTAGTAGCACAGGGGGGCCCTCCGAGCAGTACTTC	CASSSTGGPSEQYF
TRBV4-3	once	.	TRBJ1-2	TGCGCCAGCAGCCCAAGACAGGTCCCGACTGCTGGCTACACCTTC	CASSPRQVPTAGYTF
TRBV5-1	.	.	TRBJ2-7	TGCGCCAGCAGCTTGAAGAACAAACCAAATAAAGAGCAGTACTTC	CASSLKNKPNKEQYF
TRBV30	.	.	TRBJ1-4	TGTGCCTGGAGGGGCCCGCCCGCAACTAATGAAAAACTGTTTTTT	CAWRGPPATNEKLFF
TRBV6-5	.	.	TRBJ1-2	TGTGCCAGCAGTTACGAGGGTGCTCGTGGCTACACCTTC	CASSYEGARGYTF
TRBV7-8	once	.	TRBJ1-3	TGTGCCAGCACCGGTCGACCAACAGTATCCTCTGGAAACACCATATATTTT	CASTGRPTVSSGNTIYF
TRBV7-2	.	.	TRBJ1-5	TGTGCCAGCAGCTCCGACAGGAATCAGCCCCAGCATTTT	CASSSDRNQPQHF
TRBV6-5	.	.	TRBJ2-3	TGTGCCAGCAGTTATAAGGAGCTCGGAGATACGCAGTATTTT	CASSYKELGDTQYF
TRBV5-1	.	.	TRBJ2-7	TGCGCCAGCAGCTTGGATTTCCGGGTAGGCGAGCAGTACTTC	CASSLDFRVGEQYF
TRBV7-8	.	TRBD2	TRBJ2-7	TGTGCCAGCAGTTATACTAGCGGGACCTACGAGCAGTACTTC	CASSYTSGTYEQYF
TRBV5-1	.	.	TRBJ2-7	TGCGCCAGCAGCCCGATCGGGAACGAGCAGTACTTC	CASSPIGNEQYF
TRBV30	once	.	TRBJ1-5	TGTGCCTGGAGCGGGGGGCGGAGCAATCAGCCCCAGCATTTT	CAWSGGRSNQPQHF
TRBV30	.	TRBD1	TRBJ1-3	TGTGCCTGGAACCGGGACAGGGGATCTGGAAACACCATATATTTT	CAWNRDRGSGNTIYF
TRBV7-2	.	TRBD1	TRBJ2-5	TGTGCCAGCAGCCAGAGGACAGGGGGTCAAGAGACCCAGTACTTC	CASSQRTGGQETQYF
TRBV27	.	TRBD2	TRBJ2-7	TGTGCCAGCAGTTTAGCTAGCGGGGGGGTCTACGAGCAGTACTTC	CASSLASGGVYEQYF
TRBV15	.	TRBD1	TRBJ2-5	TGTGCCACCAGCAATGTAGGGGGCGGATGGGAGACCCAGTACTTC	CATSNVGGGWETQYF
TRBV7-3	.	.	TRBJ1-5	TGTGCCAGCAGCCTCCAACTAGGGGGAAATCAGCCCCAGCATTTT	CASSLQLGGNQPQHF
TRBV4-1	.	TRBD1	TRBJ2-7	TGCGCCAGCAGCCAAGGGGACAGAGCGCCCAACTACGAGCAGTACTTC	CASSQGDRAPNYEQYF
TRBV2	once	.	TRBJ1-1	TGTGCCAGCAGTGTTAGCACTGAAGCTTTCTTT	CASSVSTEAFF
TRBV6-1	.	.	TRBJ2-1	TGTGCCAGCAGTGAAACTGTACAGGATTACAATGAGCAGTTCTTC	CASSETVQDYNEQFF
TRBV2	.	TRBD2	TRBJ2-2	TGTGCCAGCAGCCCGACTAGCGGGGGGGTAGGGGAGCTGTTTTTT	CASSPTSGGVGELFF
TRBV4-1	.	TRBD1	TRBJ1-6	TGCGCCAGCAGCCAGGGACAGGATACACCCCTCCACTTT	CASSQGQDTPLHF
TRBV2	few	.	TRBJ1-6	TGTGCCAGCAGTGCCCGAAGGGGGGGTAATTCACCCCTCCACTTT	CASSARRGGNSPLHF
TRBV7-3	.	.	TRBJ1-1	TGTGCCAGCAGCTTCTCCGTGAACACTGAAGCTTTCTTT	CASSFSVNTEAFF
TRBV20-1	.	.	TRBJ1-1	TGCAGTGCTAGTCCCAGCCGGGGCACTGAAGCTTTCTTT	CSASPSRGTEAFF
TRBV7-6	.	TRBD1	TRBJ1-6	TGTGCCAGCAGCTTTTCGACAGGGATAGGCTCACCCCTCCACTTT	CASSFSTGIGSPLHF